The text below deals with one T cell receptor beta chain. These data are taken from a study of blood T cell repertoires in COVID-19. Study context: Spain, Italy and the United States supplied samples that represented acute and convalescent COVID-19. From T cells, B-cell-depleted T cells, or PBMCs came the material, which was cDNA or gDNA.

CDR3 length equals 16 residues. Trimming removed 2 bases from V and 1 base from J; junction bases left unmatched: 5. Germline CDR1 KGHSH, CDR2 LQKENI. Study processing details: Amplification of reference gene primers was used by the study to estimate nucleated cell counts. Data came from immunoSEQ multiplex PCR; TCRdb stores just in-frame clones and leaves some out. From that table come the V and J calls and clone size; the DNA was used to work out D and trimming. The data contain approximately 310,000 clones, 80% to 90% of them singletons. Cohort allocation depended upon clinical history that participants reported.

This receptor was obtained from a man between 25 and 39 years old who had recovered from COVID-19. Material: PBMCs or T cells enriched from blood (not recorded which). The chain has TRBV18 and TRBJ2-3, with TRBD1 matching 8 bases. The CDR3 sequence: CASSPTGQVRTDTQYF. The CDR3 nucleotides are TGTGCCAGCTCACCAACGGGACAGGTCCGCACAGATACGCAGTATTTT.